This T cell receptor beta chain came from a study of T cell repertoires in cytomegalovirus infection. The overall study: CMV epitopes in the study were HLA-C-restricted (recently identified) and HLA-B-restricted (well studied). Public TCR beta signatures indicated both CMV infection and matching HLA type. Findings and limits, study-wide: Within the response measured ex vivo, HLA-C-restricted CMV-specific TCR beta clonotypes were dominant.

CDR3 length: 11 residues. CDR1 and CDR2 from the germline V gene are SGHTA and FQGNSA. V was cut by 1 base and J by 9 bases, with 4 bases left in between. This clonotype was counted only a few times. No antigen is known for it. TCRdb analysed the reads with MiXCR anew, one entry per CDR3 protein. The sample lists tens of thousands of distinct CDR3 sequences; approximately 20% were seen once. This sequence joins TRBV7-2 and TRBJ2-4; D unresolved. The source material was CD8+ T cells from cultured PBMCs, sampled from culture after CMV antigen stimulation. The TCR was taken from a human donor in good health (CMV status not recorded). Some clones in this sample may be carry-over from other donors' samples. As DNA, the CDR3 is TGTGCCAGCAGCTTAGGGGTCATTCAGTACTTC. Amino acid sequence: CASSLGVIQYF.